The 15 T cell receptor beta chains in this list originate from one sample, sequenced in a study of T-cell memory formation after mild COVID-19. TCRdb independently ran MiXCR on the 5' RACE reads; one entry per CDR3 protein. The table has approximately 60,000 distinct CDR3 sequences, around a tenth seen once; the top ten hold 0.9% to 1.5%. The sequencing sample was made of PBMCs or a T cell subset sorted from them (not recorded which). The receptors come from a man aged 18 to 30 who had mild COVID-19 (a few samples of this study predate the infection). Cell type and time point are not known.

The chain is built from TRBV27 and TRBJ2-5; weak D call: TRBD1 (6 bases). Trimming pared 3 bases from V and 5 bases from J, leaving 10 bases between. The CDR3 runs 13 residues. Germline CDR1 reads MNHEY; CDR2 reads SMNVEV (reference sequence). The CDR3 DNA sequence: TGTGCCAGCAGTTTCAGGGGCCGGGAGACCCAGTACTTC. It yields the protein CASSFRGRETQYF.

The table lists this clonotype with a few counts. The chain recombines TRBV20-1 with TRBJ2-7, with 7 bases matching TRBD2. Germline V gives CDR1 DFQATT, CDR2 SNEGSKA (reference sequence). The CDR3 contains 12 residues. J was trimmed by 4 bases and V by 3 bases; bases with no gene match: 3. The CDR3 sequence: CSARTGGYEQYV. CDR3 bases: TGCAGTGCTAGGACGGGGGGTTACGAGCAGTACGTC.

The chain is built from TRBV10-2 and TRBJ2-5, with D uncertain. Germline values: CDR1 WSHSY, CDR2 SAAADI. The length of the CDR3 is 12 residues. With 6 bases removed from V and 5 bases from J, the gap between germline ends came to 10 bases. CDR3 region: CASSQIRETQYF. The CDR3 DNA reads TGCGCCAGCAGCCAGATTAGGGAGACCCAGTACTTC.

This clonotype was detected a few times. V gene TRBV6-2 or TRBV6-3 combines with J gene TRBJ2-1, with D possibly TRBD2 on 7 matching bases. The V and J ends lost 2 bases and 0 bases respectively, with 14 bases between them. The germline V gene has CDR1 MNHEY and CDR2 SVGEGT. This CDR3 is 17 amino acids long. CDR3: CASSYGGGLSSYNEQFF. CDR3 DNA sequence: TGTGCCAGCAGTTACGGCGGGGGCCTGAGCTCCTACAATGAGCAGTTCTTC.

This clonotype turned up a few times. The V and J genes are TRBV3-1 and TRBJ2-1; D is undetermined. This CDR3 contains 15 residues. Trimming removed 0 bases from V and 7 bases from J, with 13 bases in between. Germline CDR1 LGHDT, CDR2 YNNKEL (reference sequence). CDR3 residues: CASSQESLGRNEQFF. CDR3 nucleotides: TGTGCCAGCAGCCAAGAATCCTTAGGCCGGAATGAGCAGTTCTTC.

The chain joins TRBV6-2 or TRBV6-3 to TRBJ2-1, with D tentatively TRBD1 (5 bases). Germline values: CDR1 MNHEY, CDR2 SVGEGT. The CDR3 extends over 13 amino acids. The germline V and J ends were trimmed by 2 bases and 3 bases, with 5 bases remaining between them. CDR3 coding DNA: TGTGCCAGCAGTTACGACAGCTACAATGAGCAGTTCTTC. Translating it yields CASSYDSYNEQFF.

The chain couples TRBV7-8 to TRBJ2-5, with D maybe TRBD2 (6 bases). Germline CDR1 reads SGHVS; CDR2 reads FQNEAQ. CDR3 length: 17 amino acids. The V gene lost 1 base and the J gene lost 7 bases, with 22 bases spanning the gap. CDR3 in DNA: TGTGCCAGCAGCTTAGATCTACTAGCCCGCGGCGAAGGGACCCAGTACTTC. It codes for CASSLDLLARGEGTQYF.

This clonotype was found a few times. This chain links TRBV4-1 with TRBJ2-7; 9 nucleotides align to TRBD1. The J segment lost 5 bases and the V segment lost 4 bases, leaving 6 bases of the junction unmatched. This CDR3 comprises 14 residues. Germline V lookup: CDR1 MGHRA, CDR2 YSYEKL. Here the CDR3 reads CASSPWTGVDEQYF. The CDR3 DNA follows: TGCGCCAGCAGCCCGTGGACAGGGGTTGACGAGCAGTACTTC.

This clonotype was observed a few times. The rearrangement joins TRBV6-5 to TRBJ2-7; no clear D. Germline values: CDR1 MNHEY, CDR2 SVGAGI. V was shortened by 2 bases and J by 0 bases, with 11 bases between the two germline ends. This CDR3 is 15 amino acids long. The CDR3, as DNA: TGTGCCAGCAGTTACCAACCCGGGCACTCCTACGAGCAGTACTTC. Its translation: CASSYQPGHSYEQYF.

There are many counts of this clonotype. The chain links TRBV20-1 to TRBJ2-2; 11 nucleotides align to TRBD1. Germline V CDR1 and CDR2: DFQATT, SNEGSKA (reference sequence). V dropped 5 bases and J dropped 8; count of bases not matched to a gene: 10. This CDR3 comprises 15 residues. CDR3 DNA sequence: TGCAGTGCTCATAATATAGGACAGGGGGCAGGGGAGCTGTTTTTT. Amino acids: CSAHNIGQGAGELFF.

The J gene is TRBJ2-3, the V gene TRBV29-1, with TRBD2 matching 10 bases. The V gene's germline CDR1 is SQVTM and CDR2 ANQGSEA. This CDR3 is 13 amino acids long. The V and J ends lost 3 bases and 4 bases, in that order; junction bases with no gene match: 1. CDR3 residues: CSVDSGGADTQYF. CDR3 sequence (DNA): TGCAGCGTTGACAGCGGGGGGGCAGATACGCAGTATTTT.

This chain uses TRBV6-2 or TRBV6-3 with TRBJ2-7; D not certain. V was trimmed by 5 bases and J by 9 bases, leaving 11 bases between them. CDR1 and CDR2 (germline): MNHEY, SVGEGT. This CDR3 contains 11 residues. Written as DNA, the CDR3 is TGTGCCAGCAGTGACGGCTTGGGGCAGTACGTC. Amino acids: CASSDGLGQYV.

V usage is TRBV11-2 and J usage is TRBJ2-2, with D uncertain. This CDR3 comprises 14 residues. Germline CDR1 and CDR2: SGHAT and FQNNGV. Trimming removed 3 bases from V and 5 bases from J, with 10 bases in between. CDR3 in DNA: TGTGCCAGCAGCTTTAAGTGGTCAACCGGGGAGCTGTTTTTT. Encoded protein: CASSFKWSTGELFF.

This clonotype came up many times. The chain links TRBV12-3 or TRBV12-4 to TRBJ2-3; tentatively, D is TRBD2 (5 bases). This CDR3 is 15 amino acids long. Between the trimmed V and J ends, which lost 2 bases and 0 bases, there was a span of 9 bases. CDR3: CASSLRAASTDTQYF. CDR3 nucleotides: TGTGCCAGCAGTTTACGAGCGGCGAGCACAGATACGCAGTATTTT.

V gene TRBV7-9 combines with J gene TRBJ2-5, with TRBD1 as a possible D gene (6 bases). V was pared by 5 bases and J by 5 bases, with 21 bases between. CDR1 is SEHNR and CDR2 is FQNEAQ in the germline V gene (reference sequence). The CDR3 is 16 residues long. For the CDR3, the DNA is TGTGCCAGCAGCCGACGACAGGAATCCTCCGGGGAGACCCAGTACTTC. Its protein product is CASSRRQESSGETQYF.